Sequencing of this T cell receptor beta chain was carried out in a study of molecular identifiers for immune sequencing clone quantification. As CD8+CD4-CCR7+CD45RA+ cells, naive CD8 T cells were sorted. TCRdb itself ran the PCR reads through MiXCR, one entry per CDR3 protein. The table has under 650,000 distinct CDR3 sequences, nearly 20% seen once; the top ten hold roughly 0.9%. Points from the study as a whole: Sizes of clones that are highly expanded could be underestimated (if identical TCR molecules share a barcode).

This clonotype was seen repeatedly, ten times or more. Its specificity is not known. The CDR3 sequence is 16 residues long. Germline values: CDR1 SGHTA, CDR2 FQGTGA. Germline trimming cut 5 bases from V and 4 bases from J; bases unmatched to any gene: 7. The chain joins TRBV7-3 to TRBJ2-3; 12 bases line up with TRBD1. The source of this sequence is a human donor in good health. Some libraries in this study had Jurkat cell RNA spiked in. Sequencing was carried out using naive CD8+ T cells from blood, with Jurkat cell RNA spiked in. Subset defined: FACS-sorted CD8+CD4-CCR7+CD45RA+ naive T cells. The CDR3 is CASSPGTGGSADTQYF. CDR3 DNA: TGTGCCAGCAGCCCGGGGACAGGGGGCTCAGCAGATACGCAGTATTTT.